This T cell receptor beta chain stems from a study of T cells after yellow fever vaccination (dated 2019 in TCRdb). Concerning the study at large: The SMART-Seq v4 Ultra Low Input RNA kit was used to prepare libraries from fractions with low cell numbers. To track T-cell clones before and after primary and booster YFV17D yellow fever vaccination, bulk TCR alpha and beta repertoires were sequenced longitudinally. Two healthy male donors made up the cohort, one aged 18 to 30 years and the other aged 30 to 40 years. Bulk PBMC replicates and cell subsets were isolated from blood drawn at multiple timepoints before and after both primary and secondary immunization. Broader findings and caveats from the paper: Compared with the primary T-cell response, the secondary T-cell response was weaker but faster, peaking on day 5 rather than day 15. Computational filtering was required because FACS-sorted repertoires could contain abundant contaminating clonotypes from the bulk population. After the booster, most clones that had expanded after primary vaccination were detected again (roughly 96% of CD4 and over 75% of CD8), suggesting broad maintenance of memory. Because the study included only two donors, the extent to which the findings can be generalized is limited. A small fraction of clonotypes showed up in both the CD4 and CD8 compartments, probably as a result of convergent recombination.

Per the publication, the treatment or condition label means: live attenuated yellow fever vaccine strain. PBMCs were isolated from peripheral blood using a standard Ficoll-Paque protocol. Dynabeads CD4 and CD8 positive selection kits were used to isolate CD4 and CD8 T-cell fractions. TriZol was used to extract RNA from bulk PBMCs, CD4 and CD8 fractions, and dextramer-positive and dextramer-negative fractions. Ends trimmed: V by 5 bases, J by 7 bases; bases unmatched to a gene: 11. Including the terminal cysteine and phenylalanine, the CDR3 comprises 15 residues. Solely the CDR3 DNA is kept, with 45 bases framed from the first base. For sequencing, an Illumina NovaSeq 6000 was employed. Synthesis of TCR cDNA relied on 5'RACE template switching, a step that introduced a universal primer site along with unique molecular identifiers. cDNA synthesis was primed from both the TCR alpha and TCR beta constant segments. Libraries were amplified in two PCR steps, with sample barcodes and sequencing adapters added in the second step. Sequencing of the libraries was done on either Illumina HiSeq 2500 (2x100 bp) or NovaSeq (2x150 bp). The paper's processing steps were these. Reads were demultiplexed and collapsed into UMI consensus sequences with MIGEC, and V(D)J alignment was performed with MiXCR. Using edgeR on replicate PBMC samples, clonotypes were called vaccine-responding if FDR was below 0.01 and the log2 fold change was above 5 up to day 15. Bulk clonotypes were assigned CD4 or CD8 identity according to which sequenced CD4 or CD8 repertoire held them at higher abundance. TCRdb reanalyzed the raw reads on its own, using fastp at Q25 for trimming and MiXCR for clone calling, and kept in-frame beta chains. CDR3 protein duplicates are merged, each entry listing the most common genes and DNA. None of the V and J calls come from the authors' own analysis; TCRdb made them. Here the sample has 200,000 to 250,000 distinct CDR3 sequences; under 3.5% occur a single time. The ten largest clones capture about 3.3% of the sample.

This clonotype was seen ten or more times. The clone's antigen remains unknown. Nothing much larger sits one base from this clone, and base qualities are not available. The sample was CD4+ T cells sorted from PBMCs, taken 10 days after the yellow fever booster vaccination. The rearrangement joined TRBV12-3 or TRBV12-4 to TRBJ2-1, and 7 junction bases match TRBD1. This clonotype originated in a man between 18 and 35 years old who received the YFV17D yellow fever vaccine. The base sequence is TGTGCCAGCAGTGTCAGACAGGGTCGGGGTAATGAGCAGTTCTTC. This yields the protein CASSVRQGRGNEQFF.